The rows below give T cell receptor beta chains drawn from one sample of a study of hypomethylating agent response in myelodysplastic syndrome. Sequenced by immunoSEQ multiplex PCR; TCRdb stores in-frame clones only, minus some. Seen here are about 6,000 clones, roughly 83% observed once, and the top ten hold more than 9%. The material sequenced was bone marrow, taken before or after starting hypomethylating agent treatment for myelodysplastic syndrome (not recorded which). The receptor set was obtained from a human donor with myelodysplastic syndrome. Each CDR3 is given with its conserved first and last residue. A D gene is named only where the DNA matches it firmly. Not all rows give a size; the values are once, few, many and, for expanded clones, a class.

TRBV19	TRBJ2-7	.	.	TGTGCCAGTAGTCCAGGGATCTACTACGAGCAGTACTTC	CASSPGIYYEQYF
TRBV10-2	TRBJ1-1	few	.	TGCGCCAGCAGCCAGACTTGGGGGACTGAAGCTTTCTTT	CASSQTWGTEAFF
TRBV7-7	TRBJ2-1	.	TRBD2	TGTGCCAGCAGCTTAAATACGCGGGGGGAAAATGAGCAGTTCTTC	CASSLNTRGENEQFF
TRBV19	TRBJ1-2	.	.	TGTGCCAGTAGGGCCTCTACGGGGGTTCCCTATGGCTACACCTTC	CASRASTGVPYGYTF
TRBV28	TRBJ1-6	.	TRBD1	TGTGCCACTCCGGGACAGGGGCGATCTAATTCACCCCTCCACTTT	CATPGQGRSNSPLHF
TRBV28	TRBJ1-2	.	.	TGTGCCAGCAGTCCCCCTCGGGTCGGCTACACCTTC	CASSPPRVGYTF
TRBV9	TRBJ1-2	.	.	TGTGCCAGCAGCCCCCCCCTGGGAGGTCGGGGTTATGGCTACACCTTC	CASSPPLGGRGYGYTF
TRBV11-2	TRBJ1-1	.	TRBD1	TGTGCCAGCAGCCCGGGACAGATTGTGACTGAAGCTTTCTTT	CASSPGQIVTEAFF
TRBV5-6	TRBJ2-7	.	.	TGTGCCAGCAGCCGGGGGCCGCTCCCTTTAGACGAGCAGTACTTC	CASSRGPLPLDEQYF
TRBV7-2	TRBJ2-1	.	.	TGTGCCAGCAGCTTAGCGAATGAGCAGTTCTTC	CASSLANEQFF
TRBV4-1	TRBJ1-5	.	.	TGCGCCAGCAGCCAAGGCTCCGTGGGGACCGGGGGCAATCAGCCCCAGCATTTT	CASSQGSVGTGGNQPQHF